Given below is one TCR beta chain in context. The antigen is undetermined. Treatment specified: roughly nine-day PBMC culture with coronavirus spike peptide pools or control peptides (ViraFEST assay). An Oncomine TCR Beta short-read assay was used to sequence the DNA from cultured CD4+ T cells. Genomic DNA extraction was carried out from cultured CD4+ T cells. TCRdb fed the PCR reads into MiXCR, producing one record per CDR3 protein. This sample carries some 20,000 distinct CDR3 sequences, around 47% of them seen once, and the ten largest clones take approximately 24%. The sample originates from a study of vaccination and CD4 T cells after COVID-19. On the study more broadly: Post-vaccination specimens were collected at a median of roughly 69 days following dose two (range 14 to 241). The cells were exposed to overlapping spike peptides originating from SARS-CoV-2, HCoV-NL63, HCoV-OC43 and HCoV-229E for stimulation. Findings and limits, study-wide: When vaccine-specific clones from convalescent patients were examined, 304 of 307 were spike mono-reactive.

This sample comprised CD4+ T cells from blood, cultured in vitro, obtained before SARS-CoV-2 vaccination. The receptor was isolated from a human donor who had recovered from COVID-19.

CDR3 sequence reads: CASSQWTSGGPGSEQYF. The CDR3 nucleotides read TGTGCCAGCAGCCAGTGGACTAGCGGGGGCCCAGGGTCCGAGCAGTACTTC. The V call is TRBV14, the J call TRBJ2-7, with 13 positions matching TRBD2. CDR3 length: 17 residues. Germline values: CDR1 SGHDN, CDR2 FVKESK. V lost 3 bases to trimming and J lost 6 bases; unmatched junction nucleotides: 11. Variable domain in full (rest from reference TRBV14 and TRBJ2-7): EAGVTQFPSHSVIEKGQTVTLRCDPISGHDNLYWYRRVMGKEIKFLLHFVKESKQDESGMPNNRFLAERTGGTYSTLKVQPAELEDSGVYFCASSQWTSGGPGSEQYFGPGTRLTVT.